The rows below give T cell receptor beta chains drawn from one sample of a study of follicular helper T cells after annual influenza vaccination. Produced via immunoSEQ multiplex PCR; TCRdb's table is partial and in-frame only. The sample records about 4,800 clones, 83% being singletons. The specimen comprised CXCR5+ CD38- circulating T follicular helper cells from blood, sampled 7 days after influenza vaccination. These receptors were obtained from an adult who received the influenza vaccine. Both conserved end residues are part of each CDR3. The D gene is left open where the match is weak. Clone size appears in some rows only: once, few, many, or a class for an expanded clone.

V gene	J gene	clone size	D gene	CDR3 DNA	CDR3 protein
TRBV19	TRBJ1-5	.	.	TGTGCCAGTAGTATAGCAGGGAACAATCAGCCCCAGCATTTT	CASSIAGNNQPQHF
TRBV2	TRBJ1-6	.	.	TGTGCCAGCAATCAGGACACGGGGTCACCCCTCCACTTT	CASNQDTGSPLHF
TRBV25-1	TRBJ1-2	.	TRBD1	TGTGCCAGCTCGAAGGGACAGGTTTATGGCTACACCTTC	CASSKGQVYGYTF
TRBV6-5	TRBJ2-2	.	.	TGTGCCAGCGCTAAAAATGGGGCGAACACCGGGGAGCTGTTTTTT	CASAKNGANTGELFF
TRBV6-5	TRBJ2-7	.	.	TGTGCCAGCAGTTACCAGGTCCTCTACGAGCAGTACTTC	CASSYQVLYEQYF
TRBV30	TRBJ2-7	.	.	TGTGCCTGGAGTGTCCGGACAGAGGGCTACGAGCAGTACTTC	CAWSVRTEGYEQYF
TRBV11-1	TRBJ1-3	.	.	TGTGCCAGCAGCTTCCACAGGGCCGGAAACACCATATATTTT	CASSFHRAGNTIYF
TRBV7-9	TRBJ2-3	.	.	TGTGCCAGCAGCATCTCGCGAGGACTGCCCACAGATACGCAGTATTTT	CASSISRGLPTDTQYF
TRBV19	TRBJ1-5	.	.	TGTGCCAGTAGTATTTTTGTATCGGTGGGCGGCAATCAGCCCCAGCATTTT	CASSIFVSVGGNQPQHF
TRBV4-2	TRBJ2-5	once	TRBD2	TGTGCCAGCAGCAACACGAGGACGGCGGGGGGAGAGACCCAGTACTTC	CASSNTRTAGGETQYF
TRBV5-1	TRBJ2-2	.	.	TGCGCCAGCAGCTTGGACGACTCCGGGGAGCTGTTTTTT	CASSLDDSGELFF
TRBV7-9	TRBJ1-5	.	TRBD1	TGTGCCAGCAGCCCCACCGGGACAGGGGGACAGCCCCAGCATTTT	CASSPTGTGGQPQHF
TRBV6-1	TRBJ1-6	.	.	TGTGCCAGCAGCCTTCCAACAGTTCTCCACTTT	CASSLPTVLHF
TRBV11-2	TRBJ2-1	.	.	TGTGCCAGCAGCAAGGACGGGGACGGAGGTAGTGAGCAGTTCTTC	CASSKDGDGGSEQFF
TRBV27	TRBJ2-5	.	.	TGTGCCAGCAGGACAGGGACTTTTGGGACCCAGTACTTC	CASRTGTFGTQYF
TRBV11-2	TRBJ2-1	.	.	TGTGCCAGCACCCGAGGCTCCTACTACAATGAGCAGTTCTTC	CASTRGSYYNEQFF
TRBV4-3	TRBJ1-6	.	.	TGCGCCAGCAGCCAAGGCAGGGAAAATTCACCCCTCCACTTT	CASSQGRENSPLHF
TRBV9	TRBJ2-5	.	.	TGTGCCAGCAGCGTACAATCAGGGAGGGGGCAAGAGACCCAGTACTTC	CASSVQSGRGQETQYF
TRBV19	TRBJ1-5	.	.	TGTGCCAGTAGTATCGGGGGGACCGTTCGTCAGCCCCAGCATTTT	CASSIGGTVRQPQHF
TRBV5-4	TRBJ1-2	few	TRBD1	TGTGCCAGCAGCTTGGATTTGCAGGGGGCTAACTATGGCTACACCTTC	CASSLDLQGANYGYTF
TRBV29-1	TRBJ1-1	.	TRBD1	TGCAGCGCTTACAGGGGGCGCGACTCTGAAGCTTTCTTT	CSAYRGRDSEAFF
TRBV19	TRBJ2-7	.	TRBD1	TGTGCCAGTAGTATAGGGACAGGGCTCTACGAGCAGTACTTC	CASSIGTGLYEQYF
TRBV4-1	TRBJ2-1	.	TRBD1	TGCGCCAGCAGCCAAGTGGGGCTTGGACAGGGGGCTGGGAATGAGCAGTTCTTC	CASSQVGLGQGAGNEQFF
TRBV2	TRBJ1-1	.	.	TGTGCCAGCAGTGAAGTGCTGACAGTGGTTGCTGAAGCTTTCTTT	CASSEVLTVVAEAFF
TRBV14	TRBJ1-2	.	.	TGTGCCAGCAGCCAAGGACCGGATGGCTACACCTTC	CASSQGPDGYTF
TRBV5-4	TRBJ2-1	once	TRBD1	TGTGCCAGCAAGAGGACAGGGGGATCCTACAATGAGCAGTTCTTC	CASKRTGGSYNEQFF
TRBV7-2	TRBJ2-5	.	TRBD2	TGTGCCAGCAGCCGTCAGCGGGGGGTTGGAGAGACCCAGTACTTC	CASSRQRGVGETQYF
TRBV11-2	TRBJ1-6	once	.	TGTGCCAGCAGCTCGAACGCAGGGATATCACCCCTCCACTTT	CASSSNAGISPLHF
TRBV10-3	TRBJ2-7	.	.	TGTGCCATCAGTGATTACGCCAGCAGGGGGGACTACGAGCAGTACTTC	CAISDYASRGDYEQYF
TRBV7-9	TRBJ2-2	.	TRBD2	TGTGCCAGCAGCTGGCGGGGGGTCGCGAACACCGGGGAGCTGTTTTTT	CASSWRGVANTGELFF
TRBV7-8	TRBJ2-7	few	TRBD2	TGTGCCAGCAGCCTCGGTAGCGGGGGGTACGAGCAGTACTTC	CASSLGSGGYEQYF
TRBV28	TRBJ1-3	.	.	TGTGCCACACGTGGACAGCCGGGAAACACCATATATTTT	CATRGQPGNTIYF
TRBV7-2	TRBJ2-2	.	.	TGTGCCAGCAGCGGGGCCCACACCGGGGAGCTGTTTTTT	CASSGAHTGELFF
TRBV7-2	TRBJ1-1	.	.	TGTGCCAGCAGCTTAGTAAGTAGGGATACTGAAGCTTTCTTT	CASSLVSRDTEAFF
TRBV19	TRBJ1-6	once	.	TGTGCCAGTAGTATAGAGGAGGGGGGGAGTTCACCCCTCCACTTT	CASSIEEGGSSPLHF
TRBV27	TRBJ1-6	few	.	TGTGCCAGCAGTTTCACTACAGTCCCAAGCCCTTCACCCCTCCACTTT	CASSFTTVPSPSPLHF
TRBV5-6	TRBJ1-2	.	.	TGTGCCAGCATCTTGGCCAGAAGCTATGGCTACACCTTC	CASILARSYGYTF
TRBV19	TRBJ1-2	few	.	TGTGCCAGTAGTATCGACCGACGTAACTATGGCTACACCTTC	CASSIDRRNYGYTF
TRBV7-8	TRBJ2-5	.	.	TGTGCCAGCAGCTTAGTGGCGGGGCTGGAGACCCAGTACTTC	CASSLVAGLETQYF
TRBV2	TRBJ1-2	.	.	TGTGCCAGCAGTTCGAAAGGGGTTCTATTTGCGGGCTACACCTTC	CASSSKGVLFAGYTF
TRBV15	TRBJ2-4	.	TRBD2	TGTGCCACCAGCAGAGGTGATGGACTAGCGGGGGCCAACATTCAGTACTTC	CATSRGDGLAGANIQYF
TRBV7-9	TRBJ2-2	.	.	TGTGCCAGCAGCCTTATCGCATCGAACACCGGGGAGCTGTTTTTT	CASSLIASNTGELFF